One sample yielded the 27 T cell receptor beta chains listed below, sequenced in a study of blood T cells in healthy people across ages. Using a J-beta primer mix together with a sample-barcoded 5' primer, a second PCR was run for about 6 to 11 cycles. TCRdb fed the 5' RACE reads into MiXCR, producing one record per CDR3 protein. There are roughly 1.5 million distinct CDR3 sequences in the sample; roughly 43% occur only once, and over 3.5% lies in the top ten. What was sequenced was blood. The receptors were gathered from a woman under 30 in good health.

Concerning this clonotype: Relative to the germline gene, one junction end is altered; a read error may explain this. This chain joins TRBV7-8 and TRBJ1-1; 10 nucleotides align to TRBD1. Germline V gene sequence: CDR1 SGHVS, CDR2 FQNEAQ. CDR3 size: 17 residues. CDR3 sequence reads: CVSSLTPGTGDLTEAFF. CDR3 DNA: TGTGTCAGCAGCTTAACTCCCGGGACAGGGGACCTCACTGAAGCTTTCTTT.

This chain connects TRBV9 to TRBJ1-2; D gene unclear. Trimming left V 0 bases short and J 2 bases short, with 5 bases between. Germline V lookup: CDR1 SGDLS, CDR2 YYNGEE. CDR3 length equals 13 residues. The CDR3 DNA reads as TGTGCCAGCAGCGTAGCAGAGAACTATGGCTACACCTTC. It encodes CASSVAENYGYTF. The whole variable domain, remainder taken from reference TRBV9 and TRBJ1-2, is DSGVTQTPKHLITATGQRVTLRCSPRSGDLSVYWYQQSLDQGLQFLIQYYNGEERAKGNILERFSAQQFPDLHSELNLSSLELGDSALYFCASSVAENYGYTFGSGTRLTVV.

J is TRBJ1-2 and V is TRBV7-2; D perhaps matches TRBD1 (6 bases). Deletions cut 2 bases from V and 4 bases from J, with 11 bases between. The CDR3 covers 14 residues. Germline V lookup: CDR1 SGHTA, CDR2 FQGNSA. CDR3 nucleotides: TGTGCCAGCAGCTTACGGCAGGGGACCTATGGCTACACCTTC. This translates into CASSLRQGTYGYTF. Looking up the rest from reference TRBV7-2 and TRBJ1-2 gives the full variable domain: GAGVSQSPSNKVTEKGKDVELRCDPISGHTALYWYRQSLGQGLEFLIYFQGNSAPDKSGLPSDRFSAERTGGSVSTLTIQRTQQEDSAVYLCASSLRQGTYGYTFGSGTRLTVV.

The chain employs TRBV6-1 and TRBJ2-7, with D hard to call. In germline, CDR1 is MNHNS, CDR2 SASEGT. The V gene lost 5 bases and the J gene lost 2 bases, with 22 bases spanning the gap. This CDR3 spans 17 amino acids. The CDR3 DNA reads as TGTGCCAGCAGTACCGGAGTGAGCGAACCAAACCCCTACGAGCAGTACTTC. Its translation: CASSTGVSEPNPYEQYF.

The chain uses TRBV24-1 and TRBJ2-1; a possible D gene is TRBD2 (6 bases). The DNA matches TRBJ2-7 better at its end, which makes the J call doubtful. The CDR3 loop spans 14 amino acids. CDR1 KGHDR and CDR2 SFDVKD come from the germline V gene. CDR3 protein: CATSDVTAGNEQYF. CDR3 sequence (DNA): TGTGCCACCAGTGACGTGACGGCGGGAAATGAGCAGTACTTC.

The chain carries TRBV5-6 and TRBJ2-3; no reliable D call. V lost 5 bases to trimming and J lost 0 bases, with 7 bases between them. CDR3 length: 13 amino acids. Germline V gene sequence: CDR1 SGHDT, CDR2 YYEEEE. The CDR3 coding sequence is TGTGCCAGCAGATATGACAGCACAGATACGCAGTATTTT. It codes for CASRYDSTDTQYF.

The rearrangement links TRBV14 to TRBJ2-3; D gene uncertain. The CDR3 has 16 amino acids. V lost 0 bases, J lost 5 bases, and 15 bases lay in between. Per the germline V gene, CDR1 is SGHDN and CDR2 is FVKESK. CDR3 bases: TGTGCCAGCAGCCAAGAGCTGGTAATAGCCCAAGATACGCAGTATTTT. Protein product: CASSQELVIAQDTQYF.

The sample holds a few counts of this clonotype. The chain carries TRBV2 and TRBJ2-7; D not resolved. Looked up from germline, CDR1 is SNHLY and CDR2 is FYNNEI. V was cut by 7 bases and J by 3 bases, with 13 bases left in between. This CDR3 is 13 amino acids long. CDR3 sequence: CASNRTPGYEQYF. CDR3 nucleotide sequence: TGTGCCAGCAATCGGACCCCTGGCTACGAGCAGTACTTC.

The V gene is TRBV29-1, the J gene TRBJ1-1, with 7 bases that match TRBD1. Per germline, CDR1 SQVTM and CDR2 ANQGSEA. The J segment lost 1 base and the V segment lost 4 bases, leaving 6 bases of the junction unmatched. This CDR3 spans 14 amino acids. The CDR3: CSVAQDRRNTEAFF. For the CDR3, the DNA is TGCAGCGTTGCCCAGGACAGGCGGAACACTGAAGCTTTCTTT.

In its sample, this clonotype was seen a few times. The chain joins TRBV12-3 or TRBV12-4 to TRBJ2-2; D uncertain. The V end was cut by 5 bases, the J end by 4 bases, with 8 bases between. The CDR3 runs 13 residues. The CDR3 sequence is CASSRQITGELFF. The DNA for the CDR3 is TGTGCCAGCAGTCGACAAATCACCGGGGAGCTGTTTTTT.

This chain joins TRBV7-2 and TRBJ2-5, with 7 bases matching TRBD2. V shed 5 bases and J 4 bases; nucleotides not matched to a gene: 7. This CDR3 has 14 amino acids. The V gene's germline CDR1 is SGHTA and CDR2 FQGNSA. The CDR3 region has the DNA TGTGCCAGCAGCCCGATGCCTAGCGGAGAGACCCAGTACTTC. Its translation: CASSPMPSGETQYF.

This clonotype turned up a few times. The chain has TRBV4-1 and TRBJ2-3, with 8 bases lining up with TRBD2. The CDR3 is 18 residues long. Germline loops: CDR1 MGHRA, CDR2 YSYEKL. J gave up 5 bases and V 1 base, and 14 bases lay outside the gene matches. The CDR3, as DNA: TGCGCCAGCAGCCAAGTGGCGGGGTTAGCGGGAAGGTTAGATACGCAGTATTTT. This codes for CASSQVAGLAGRLDTQYF.

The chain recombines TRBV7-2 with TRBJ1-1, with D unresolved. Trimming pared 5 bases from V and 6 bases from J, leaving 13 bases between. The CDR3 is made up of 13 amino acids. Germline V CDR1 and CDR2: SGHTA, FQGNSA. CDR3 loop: CASSRARISEAFF. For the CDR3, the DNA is TGTGCCAGCAGCAGAGCGCGGATTTCTGAAGCTTTCTTT.

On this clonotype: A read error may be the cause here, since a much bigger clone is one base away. The CDR3 region is CGAKPLAGDVYEQYF. DNA for the CDR3: TGCGGTGCTAAGCCCTTAGCGGGAGATGTTTACGAGCAGTACTTC. The chain uses TRBV20-1 and TRBJ2-7; 9 bases match TRBD2. The CDR3 extends over 15 amino acids. Germline-derived CDR1 and CDR2 are DFQATT and SNEGSKA (reference sequence).

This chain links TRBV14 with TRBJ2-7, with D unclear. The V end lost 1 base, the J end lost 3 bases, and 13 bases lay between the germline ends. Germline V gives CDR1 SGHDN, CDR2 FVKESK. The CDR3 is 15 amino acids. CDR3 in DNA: TGTGCCAGCAGCCAAGTCATGATAGGAATCTACGAGCAGTACTTC. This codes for CASSQVMIGIYEQYF.

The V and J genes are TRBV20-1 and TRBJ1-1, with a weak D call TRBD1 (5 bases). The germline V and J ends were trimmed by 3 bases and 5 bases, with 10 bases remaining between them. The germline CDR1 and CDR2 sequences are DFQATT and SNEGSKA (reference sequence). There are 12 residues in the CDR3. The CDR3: CSARGVGTEAFF. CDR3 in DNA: TGCAGTGCTAGGGGGGTCGGAACTGAAGCTTTCTTT.

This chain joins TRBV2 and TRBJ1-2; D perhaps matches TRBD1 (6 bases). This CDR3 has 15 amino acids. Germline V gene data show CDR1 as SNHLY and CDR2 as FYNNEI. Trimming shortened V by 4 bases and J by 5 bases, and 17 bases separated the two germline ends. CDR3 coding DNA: TGTGCCAGCAGTGTCGGTGGGGGCGTCAGTTATGGCTACACCTTC. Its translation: CASSVGGGVSYGYTF.

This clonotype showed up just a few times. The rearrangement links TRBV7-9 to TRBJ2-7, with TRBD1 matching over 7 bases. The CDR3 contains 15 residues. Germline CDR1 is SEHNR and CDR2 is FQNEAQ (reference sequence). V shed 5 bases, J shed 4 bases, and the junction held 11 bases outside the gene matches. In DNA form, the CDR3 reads TGTGCCAGCAGCCAAGGGCCAGGGGGTCGATACGAGCAGTACTTC. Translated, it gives CASSQGPGGRYEQYF. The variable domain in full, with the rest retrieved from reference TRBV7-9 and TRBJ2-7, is DTGVSQNPRHKITKRGQNVTFRCDPISEHNRLYWYRQTLGQGPEFLTYFQNEAQLEKSRLLSDRFSAERPKGSFSTLEIQRTEQGDSAMYLCASSQGPGGRYEQYFGPGTRLTVT.

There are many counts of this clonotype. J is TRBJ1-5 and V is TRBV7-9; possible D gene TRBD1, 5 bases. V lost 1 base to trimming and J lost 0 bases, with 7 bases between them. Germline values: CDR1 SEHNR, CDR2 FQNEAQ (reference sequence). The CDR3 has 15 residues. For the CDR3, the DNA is TGTGCCAGCAGCTTAGGGGGGTATAGCAATCAGCCCCAGCATTTT. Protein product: CASSLGGYSNQPQHF.

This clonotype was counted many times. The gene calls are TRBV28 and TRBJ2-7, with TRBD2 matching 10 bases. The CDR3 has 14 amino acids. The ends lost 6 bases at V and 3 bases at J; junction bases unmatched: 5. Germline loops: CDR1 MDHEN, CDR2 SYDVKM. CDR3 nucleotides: TGTGCCAGCAGCCCTCGGACTAGCGGCTACGAGCAGTACTTC. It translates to CASSPRTSGYEQYF.

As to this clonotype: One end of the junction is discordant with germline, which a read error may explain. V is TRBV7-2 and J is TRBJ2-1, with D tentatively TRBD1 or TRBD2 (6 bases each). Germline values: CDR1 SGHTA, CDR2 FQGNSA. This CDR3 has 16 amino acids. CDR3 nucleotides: TGTGCCGGCAGCTTAGCTCCGGGGGCCCCCTACAATGAGCAGTTCTTC. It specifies CAGSLAPGAPYNEQFF.

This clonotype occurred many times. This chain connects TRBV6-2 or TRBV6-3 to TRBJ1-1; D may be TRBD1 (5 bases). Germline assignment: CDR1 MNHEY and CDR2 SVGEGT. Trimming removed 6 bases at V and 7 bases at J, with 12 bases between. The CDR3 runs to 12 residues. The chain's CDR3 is CASSLTGGEAFF. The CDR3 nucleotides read TGTGCCAGCAGCCTTACGGGGGGTGAAGCTTTCTTT.

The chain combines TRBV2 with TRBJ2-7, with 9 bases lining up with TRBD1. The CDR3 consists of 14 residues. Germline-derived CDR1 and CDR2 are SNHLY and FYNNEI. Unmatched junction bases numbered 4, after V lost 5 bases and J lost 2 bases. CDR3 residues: CASSRDREPYEQYF. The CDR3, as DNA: TGTGCCAGCAGTCGGGACAGGGAGCCCTACGAGCAGTACTTC.

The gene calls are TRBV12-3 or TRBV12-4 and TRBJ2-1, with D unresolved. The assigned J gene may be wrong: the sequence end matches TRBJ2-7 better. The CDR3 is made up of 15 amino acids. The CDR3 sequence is CASRPRTVRNNEQYF. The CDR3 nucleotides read TGTGCCAGCAGACCAAGGACCGTTAGAAACAATGAGCAGTACTTC.

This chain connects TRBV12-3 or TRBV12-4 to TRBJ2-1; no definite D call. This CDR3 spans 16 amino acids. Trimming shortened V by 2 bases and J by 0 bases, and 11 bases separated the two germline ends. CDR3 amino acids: CASSLMTSGSYNEQFF. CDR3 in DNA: TGTGCCAGCAGTTTAATGACTTCGGGCTCCTACAATGAGCAGTTCTTC.

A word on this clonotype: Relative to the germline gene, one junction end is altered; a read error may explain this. The CDR3 DNA reads as TGTGCCAGCACAGGGGGCAATGATAATGGCCACACCTTC. Amino acid sequence: CASTGGNDNGHTF. The rearrangement joins TRBV6-6 to TRBJ1-2, with 8 bases matching TRBD1. The CDR3 extends over 13 amino acids. Per the germline V gene, CDR1 is MNHNY and CDR2 is SVGAGI (reference sequence).

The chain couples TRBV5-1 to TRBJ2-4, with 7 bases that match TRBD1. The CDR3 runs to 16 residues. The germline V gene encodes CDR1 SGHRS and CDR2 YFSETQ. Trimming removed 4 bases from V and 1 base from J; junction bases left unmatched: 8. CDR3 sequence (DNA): TGCGCCAGCAGCAGATTCGGGACAGATGCCAAAAACATTCAGTACTTC. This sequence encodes CASSRFGTDAKNIQYF.